One sample yielded the 18 T cell receptor beta chains listed below, sequenced in a study of ipilimumab plus nivolumab after autologous stem cell transplantation. Clones were read by immunoSEQ multiplex PCR, and TCRdb kept only the in-frame ones, dropping some. The sample holds tens of thousands of clones, about 88% seen once. The sample in question was PBMCs, obtained in a trial of ipilimumab plus nivolumab as post-transplant consolidation. The receptors shown here come from a male donor with multiple myeloma.

CDR3 amino acids: CASSLGGDSTEAFF. The CDR3 nucleotides are TGCGCCAGCAGCTTGGGAGGGGACTCGACTGAAGCTTTCTTT. The J gene is TRBJ1-1, the V gene TRBV5-1, with D perhaps TRBD1 (5 bases). V dropped 0 bases and J dropped 5 bases, with 11 bases sitting between them. Germline V gene sequence: CDR1 SGHRS, CDR2 YFSETQ. The CDR3 runs to 14 residues.

The chain couples TRBV4-2 to TRBJ2-3, with D unresolved. From germline, CDR1 is LGHNA and CDR2 YNFKEQ. With 1 base removed from V and 4 bases from J, the gap between germline ends came to 18 bases. There are 17 residues in the CDR3. The CDR3 region is CASSQATLRPPADTQYF. The CDR3, as DNA: TGTGCCAGCAGCCAAGCGACGCTTCGGCCCCCGGCAGATACGCAGTATTTT.

V gene TRBV30 combines with J gene TRBJ1-2; D gene unclear. The CDR3 is 13 amino acids. Germline-derived CDR1 and CDR2 are GTSNPN and SVGIG (reference sequence). V was clipped by 1 base and J by 0 bases, with 6 bases between them. The CDR3 protein is CAWSGPSNYGYTF. CDR3 sequence (DNA): TGTGCCTGGAGTGGCCCTTCTAACTATGGCTACACCTTC.

The rearrangement uses TRBV30 and TRBJ1-1; 11 bases are shared with TRBD1. There are 13 residues in the CDR3. CDR1 GTSNPN and CDR2 SVGIG come from the germline V gene (reference sequence). V shed 5 bases and J 6 bases; nucleotides not matched to a gene: 5. The CDR3 DNA reads TGTGCCTGGGGCGGACAGGGGGCGCCTGAAGCTTTCTTT. It codes for CAWGGQGAPEAFF.

The rearrangement links TRBV7-2 to TRBJ1-5; the D is unclear. Trimming pared 5 bases from V and 10 bases from J, leaving 15 bases between. This CDR3 region has 13 residues. Per the germline V gene, CDR1 is SGHTA and CDR2 is FQGNSA. The CDR3 nucleotides read TGTGCCAGCAGCGCCCCCCCGTTAGAACCCCAGCATTTT. As protein: CASSAPPLEPQHF.

V gene TRBV28 combines with J gene TRBJ1-5; D gene ambiguous. The CDR3 spans 15 residues. From germline, CDR1 is MDHEN and CDR2 SYDVKM. The V and J ends lost 9 bases and 4 bases respectively, with 19 bases between them. In nucleotides, the CDR3 is TGTGCCAGTGGAGCTGGTCGGACGCGAAATCAGCCCCAGCATTTT. Translated, it gives CASGAGRTRNQPQHF.

The J gene is TRBJ2-7, the V gene TRBV6-6, with TRBD1 matching 10 bases. The CDR3 consists of 15 residues. Germline V gene sequence: CDR1 MNHNY, CDR2 SVGAGI (reference sequence). With 2 bases clipped from V and 4 bases from J, the junction kept 5 bases outside the gene matches. CDR3 in amino acids: CASSYGGTGDYEQYF. The DNA of the CDR3 is TGTGCCAGCAGTTACGGGGGGACAGGGGATTACGAGCAGTACTTC.

The rearrangement links TRBV19 to TRBJ2-1; TRBD2 matches 12 bases. V shed 3 bases, J shed 7 bases, and the junction held 4 bases outside the gene matches. CDR3 length equals 15 residues. CDR1 is LNHDA, CDR2 SQIVND, per germline (reference sequence). CDR3 amino acids: CASSILAGGVNEQFF. The DNA of the CDR3 is TGTGCCAGTAGTATTCTAGCGGGGGGGGTGAATGAGCAGTTCTTC.

Only one count was recorded for this clone. V is TRBV7-8 and J is TRBJ2-3, with D maybe TRBD2 (6 bases). The CDR3 has 15 residues. Germline V CDR1 and CDR2: SGHVS, FQNEAQ. The V and J ends lost 1 base and 3 bases respectively, with 11 bases between them. In DNA form, the CDR3 reads TGTGCCAGCAGCTTAGTTAGGCTAGCGACAGATACGCAGTATTTT. Protein: CASSLVRLATDTQYF.

The chain joins TRBV7-2 to TRBJ2-7, with 7 bases lining up with TRBD1. V lost 5 bases to trimming and J lost 0 bases; unmatched junction nucleotides: 4. The CDR3 spans 14 residues. CDR1 SGHTA and CDR2 FQGNSA come from the germline V gene. CDR3 sequence: CASSPDRISYEQYF. DNA of the CDR3: TGTGCCAGCAGCCCGGACAGGATCTCCTACGAGCAGTACTTC. The entire variable domain, with the rest obtained from reference TRBV7-2 and TRBJ2-7, is as follows: GAGVSQSPSNKVTEKGKDVELRCDPISGHTALYWYRQSLGQGLEFLIYFQGNSAPDKSGLPSDRFSAERTGGSVSTLTIQRTQQEDSAVYLCASSPDRISYEQYFGPGTRLTVT.

The V call is TRBV7-9, the J call TRBJ1-1; a possible D gene is TRBD1 (6 bases). Trimming pared 3 bases from V and 11 bases from J, leaving 16 bases between. The CDR3 spans 13 residues. Germline V gene sequence: CDR1 SEHNR, CDR2 FQNEAQ (reference sequence). CDR3 sequence: CASSLWNRERAFF. As DNA, the CDR3 is TGTGCCAGCAGCTTGTGGAACAGGGAAAGGGCTTTCTTT.

J is TRBJ1-5 and V is TRBV2; the D is unclear. The CDR3 loop spans 14 amino acids. Germline values: CDR1 SNHLY, CDR2 FYNNEI. The ends were cut back, 7 bases at V and 2 bases at J, with 12 bases in the middle. CDR3 in DNA: TGTGCCAGCACCCCCTCGGAGGGCAATCAGCCCCAGCATTTT. This gives the protein CASTPSEGNQPQHF.

V is TRBV4-1 and J is TRBJ1-2; no reliable D call. CDR1 and CDR2 (germline): MGHRA, YSYEKL. V shed 4 bases and J shed 8 bases, with 20 bases lying between them. This CDR3 contains 15 residues. CDR3 in amino acids: CASSLSWTVRVGYTF. The CDR3 coding sequence is TGCGCCAGCAGCCTCTCCTGGACGGTCCGGGTAGGCTACACCTTC.

J is TRBJ2-3 and V is TRBV7-3; D unclear. CDR3 length: 13 amino acids. Trimming stripped 2 bases from V and 5 bases from J, with 8 bases between. CDR1 is SGHTA, CDR2 FQGTGA, per germline. CDR3 nucleotide sequence: TGTGCCAGCAGCTTACAACCCCGAGATACGCAGTATTTT. It yields the protein CASSLQPRDTQYF.

The V and J genes are TRBV9 and TRBJ1-6, with no clear D. Trimming stripped 1 base from V and 0 bases from J, with 11 bases between. Germline V gene lookup returns CDR1 SGDLS and CDR2 YYNGEE. There are 17 residues in the CDR3. The chain's CDR3 is CASSVSAEASYNSPLHF. As DNA, the CDR3 is TGTGCCAGCAGCGTATCCGCGGAAGCCTCCTATAATTCACCCCTCCACTTT.

The V call is TRBV11-3, the J call TRBJ2-5, with 7 bases identical to TRBD1. CDR1 SGHNT and CDR2 YENEEA come from the germline V gene. The CDR3 has 14 amino acids. V lost 4 bases, J lost 5 bases, and 7 bases stayed unmatched. This CDR3 reads CASSSTGRSETQYF. For the CDR3, the DNA is TGTGCCAGCAGCTCGACAGGGCGGAGTGAGACCCAGTACTTC.

This chain joins TRBV5-5 and TRBJ2-2; D gene uncertain. From germline, CDR1 is SGHKS and CDR2 YYEKEE (reference sequence). Trimming took off 1 base at V and 7 bases at J, with 14 bases between the two ends. CDR3 length: 15 residues. The DNA for the CDR3 is TGTGCCAGCAGCTTGAGTCTACAAGTAGTCGGGGAGCTGTTTTTT. Translated, it gives CASSLSLQVVGELFF.

With regard to this clone: The sample holds other DNA sequences that translate to the same CDR3. The chain uses TRBV27 and TRBJ2-4; maybe TRBD2 (5 bases). CDR3 length: 13 residues. CDR1 and CDR2 from the germline V gene are MNHEY and SMNVEV (reference sequence). The ends were cut back, 2 bases at V and 9 bases at J, with 11 bases in the middle. CDR3 residues: CASSLGVGAIQYF. The CDR3 nucleotides read TGTGCCAGCAGTTTAGGGGTGGGAGCCATTCAGTACTTC.